This entry lists 28 T cell receptor beta chains sequenced from one sample in a study of blood T cell repertoires in COVID-19. TCRdb's copy holds only in-frame clones and misses some; the assay was immunoSEQ multiplex PCR. The sample yields tens of thousands of clones, roughly nine tenths seen once. The sample taken for sequencing was peripheral blood. The receptors here all came from a man in his 60s with acute or convalescent COVID-19.

The rearrangement uses TRBV7-9 and TRBJ2-2; weak D call: TRBD1 (6 bases). CDR3 size: 14 residues. Deletions cut 5 bases from V and 3 bases from J, with 10 bases between. Germline CDR1 SEHNR, CDR2 FQNEAQ (reference sequence). CDR3 residues: CASSPDSYTGELFF. The CDR3 coding sequence is TGTGCCAGCAGCCCGGACAGCTACACCGGGGAGCTGTTTTTT.

CDR3 coding DNA: TGTGCCTGGAGTGTCTCGGGACATCGCGCCTCTGGAAACACCATATATTTT. Protein sequence: CAWSVSGHRASGNTIYF. The chain recombines TRBV30 with TRBJ1-3, with D tentatively TRBD1 (6 bases). V was trimmed by 0 bases and J by 0 bases, leaving 15 bases between them. Germline CDR1 GTSNPN, CDR2 SVGIG (reference sequence). The CDR3 has 17 amino acids.

The rearrangement joins TRBV9 to TRBJ2-1, with a weak D call TRBD1 (5 bases). The CDR3 runs to 14 residues. Trimming stripped 7 bases from V and 4 bases from J, with 15 bases between. Germline CDR1 reads SGDLS; CDR2 reads YYNGEE. The chain's CDR3 is CASSSEGVYNEQFF. The CDR3 DNA is TGTGCCAGCTCATCCGAAGGGGTATACAATGAGCAGTTCTTC.

The J gene is TRBJ1-2, the V gene TRBV24-1; 8 positions match TRBD1. The germline gives CDR1 KGHDR, CDR2 SFDVKD. The CDR3 has 14 residues. Trimming cost V 3 bases and J 6 bases; bases outside gene matches: 5. CDR3 coding DNA: TGTGCCACCAGTGATGATGTCAGGGGGCATGGCTACACCTTC. This gives the protein CATSDDVRGHGYTF.

V gene TRBV6-4 combines with J gene TRBJ2-3; possibly TRBD2 for D (5 bases). Germline CDR1 reads MRHNA; CDR2 reads SNTAGT. V lost 2 bases and J 3 bases, leaving 9 bases between the germline ends. This CDR3 comprises 14 residues. The DNA for the CDR3 is TGTGCCAGCAGTGACCTGGCGGGTACAGATACGCAGTATTTT. This sequence encodes CASSDLAGTDTQYF.

V usage is TRBV3-1 (or the pseudogene TRBV3-2) and J usage is TRBJ1-1; perhaps TRBD1 as D (5 bases). CDR1 and CDR2 from the germline V gene are LGHDT and YNNKEL (reference sequence). V was shortened by 3 bases and J by 5 bases, with 10 bases between the two germline ends. The CDR3 loop spans 13 amino acids. DNA for the CDR3: TGTGCCAGCAGCCAGAAGGGGTTTACTGAAGCTTTCTTT. As protein: CASSQKGFTEAFF.

The chain links TRBV7-2 to TRBJ2-3, with TRBD1 as a possible D gene (5 bases). CDR3 length equals 13 residues. Per germline, CDR1 SGHTA and CDR2 FQGNSA. Trimming took off 7 bases at V and 5 bases at J, with 13 bases between the two ends. The CDR3 DNA follows: TGTGCCAGCACCCCCACCAGGGTAGATACGCAGTATTTT. Its translation is CASTPTRVDTQYF.

The chain links TRBV19 to TRBJ1-1; TRBD1 agrees at 7 bases. This CDR3 has 14 residues. Germline assignment: CDR1 LNHDA and CDR2 SQIVND (reference sequence). With V trimmed by 5 bases and J by 6 bases, 9 bases remained unmatched. The CDR3 nucleotides read TGTGCCAGTAGTGTCGCAGGGGGTGGGGCTGAAGCTTTCTTT. Translating it yields CASSVAGGGAEAFF.

V is TRBV5-5 and J is TRBJ1-2; D gene uncertain. The germline CDR1 and CDR2 sequences are SGHKS and YYEKEE (reference sequence). Trimming stripped 3 bases from V and 1 base from J, with 10 bases between. The CDR3 runs 14 residues. CDR3 sequence reads: CASSSNSNNYGYTF. Written as DNA, the CDR3 is TGTGCCAGCAGCTCAAACAGTAATAACTATGGCTACACCTTC.

This chain links TRBV5-1 with TRBJ2-7; 8 positions agree with TRBD1. Trimming took 5 bases from V and 6 from J; bases not matched to a gene: 13. The CDR3 contains 15 residues. CDR1 is SGHRS and CDR2 is YFSETQ in the germline V gene. This chain's CDR3 is CASRPGGAGVVEQYF. The CDR3 nucleotides are TGCGCCAGCAGACCAGGGGGCGCGGGCGTGGTCGAGCAGTACTTC.

The chain carries TRBV5-1 and TRBJ1-1; D is uncertain. V was clipped by 1 base and J by 1 base, with 11 bases between them. The CDR3 is 15 residues long. Germline V CDR1 and CDR2: SGHRS, YFSETQ. The chain's CDR3 is CASSLSFGGNTEAFF. DNA of the CDR3: TGCGCCAGCAGCTTGTCGTTCGGAGGGAACACTGAAGCTTTCTTT.

V and J are TRBV30 and TRBJ1-1; 10 nucleotides match TRBD1. Germline values: CDR1 GTSNPN, CDR2 SVGIG (reference sequence). V shed 3 bases, J shed 1 base, and the junction held 5 bases outside the gene matches. CDR3 length: 15 amino acids. The CDR3 region is CAWSDGDRGNTEAFF. CDR3 in DNA: TGTGCCTGGAGCGACGGGGACAGGGGGAACACTGAAGCTTTCTTT. Supplemented by reference TRBV30 and TRBJ1-1, the full variable domain reads SQTIHQWPATLVQPVGSPLSLECTVEGTSNPNLYWYRQAAGRGLQLLFYSVGIGQISSEVPQNLSASRPQDRQFILSSKKLLLSDSGFYLCAWSDGDRGNTEAFFGQGTRLTVV.

The rearrangement uses TRBV11-2 and TRBJ2-7; D perhaps matches TRBD1 (6 bases). The germline CDR1 and CDR2 sequences are SGHAT and FQNNGV. Trimming shortened V by 1 base and J by 0 bases, and 10 bases separated the two germline ends. The CDR3 loop spans 15 amino acids. CDR3 residues: CASSLGTGNSYEQYF. CDR3 nucleotides: TGTGCCAGCAGCTTAGGTACAGGGAACTCCTACGAGCAGTACTTC.

Only one count was recorded for this clone. The genes are TRBV7-9 and TRBJ1-4, with D possibly TRBD1 on 5 matching bases. This CDR3 has 14 amino acids. The V gene lost 4 bases and the J gene lost 4 bases, with 10 bases spanning the gap. The germline V gene encodes CDR1 SEHNR and CDR2 FQNEAQ (reference sequence). The CDR3, as DNA: TGTGCCAGCAGCTCGGGACTGATTAATGAAAAACTGTTTTTT. Translation gives CASSSGLINEKLFF.

This chain links TRBV3-1 (or the pseudogene TRBV3-2) with TRBJ1-3; the D is unclear. This CDR3 has 16 amino acids. Germline loops: CDR1 LGHDT, CDR2 YNNKEL (reference sequence). V was cut by 1 base and J by 1 base, with 11 bases left in between. DNA for the CDR3: TGTGCCAGCAGCCAAGGATTTGAGTTATCTGGAAACACCATATATTTT. Its protein product is CASSQGFELSGNTIYF.

The genes are TRBV6-6 and TRBJ2-1; 7 bases are shared with TRBD1. Germline loops: CDR1 MNHNY, CDR2 SVGAGI (reference sequence). This CDR3 is 15 amino acids long. V dropped 0 bases and J dropped 9; count of bases not matched to a gene: 8. The CDR3: CASSYSQGSLGEQFF. The CDR3, as DNA: TGTGCCAGCAGTTACTCACAGGGGAGTTTGGGTGAGCAGTTCTTC.

J is TRBJ2-5 and V is TRBV9; 9 nucleotides match TRBD1. CDR1 SGDLS and CDR2 YYNGEE come from the germline V gene. J gave up 5 bases and V 3 bases, and 2 bases lay outside the gene matches. CDR3 length: 13 residues. The CDR3 sequence is CASSDRGLETQYF. CDR3 DNA: TGTGCCAGCAGCGACAGGGGGCTGGAGACCCAGTACTTC.

In its sample, this clone was seen a few times. The rearrangement uses TRBV30 and TRBJ1-3, with 8 bases matching TRBD1. Unmatched junction bases numbered 6, after V lost 5 bases and J lost 0 bases. CDR3 size: 15 residues. Germline V gene data show CDR1 as GTSNPN and CDR2 as SVGIG (reference sequence). CDR3 protein: CAWSRQGFSGNTIYF. For the CDR3, the DNA is TGTGCCTGGTCTCGACAGGGGTTCTCTGGAAACACCATATATTTT.

The chain has TRBV2 and TRBJ1-3; D uncertain. Germline loops: CDR1 SNHLY, CDR2 FYNNEI. Trimming pared 7 bases from V and 4 bases from J, leaving 17 bases between. The CDR3 consists of 15 residues. This CDR3 is CASTPPKSGGNTIYF. As DNA, the CDR3 is TGTGCCAGCACCCCTCCGAAGTCGGGAGGAAACACCATATATTTT.

The chain uses TRBV10-3 and TRBJ1-1, with 8 bases aligning to TRBD1. CDR1 and CDR2 (germline): ENHRY, SYGVKD. The CDR3 contains 17 residues. Losses at the gene ends were 2 bases for V and 2 bases for J; bases not matched to a gene: 10. CDR3 loop: CAISERRQGQQNTEAFF. CDR3 bases: TGTGCCATCAGTGAGAGACGACAGGGGCAACAAAACACTGAAGCTTTCTTT.

This chain uses TRBV5-6 with TRBJ2-7; D gene unclear. The CDR3 covers 11 residues. In germline, CDR1 is SGHDT, CDR2 YYEEEE. Trimming pared 4 bases from V and 1 base from J, leaving 3 bases between. CDR3 sequence: CASSTSYEQYF. CDR3 bases: TGTGCCAGCAGCACTTCCTACGAGCAGTACTTC.

This clone has only one observation. The rearrangement links TRBV9 to TRBJ2-3; weak D call: TRBD1 (5 bases). With 3 bases removed from V and 1 base from J, the gap between germline ends came to 18 bases. The CDR3 is made up of 17 amino acids. Germline values: CDR1 SGDLS, CDR2 YYNGEE. The CDR3 region has the DNA TGTGCCAGCAGCGATCTGGACACTATCACTGGCACAGATACGCAGTATTTT. Encoded protein: CASSDLDTITGTDTQYF. The whole variable domain, filled in from reference TRBV9 and TRBJ2-3, reads DSGVTQTPKHLITATGQRVTLRCSPRSGDLSVYWYQQSLDQGLQFLIQYYNGEERAKGNILERFSAQQFPDLHSELNLSSLELGDSALYFCASSDLDTITGTDTQYFGPGTRLTVL.

In regard to this clone: This specimen includes other DNA sequences encoding the same CDR3. The V gene is TRBV11-2, the J gene TRBJ1-1; no clear D gene. The CDR3 extends over 13 amino acids. Trimming took 0 bases from V and 4 from J, leaving 6 bases between them. Germline V gene data show CDR1 as SGHAT and CDR2 as FQNNGV. The CDR3 loop reads CASSLDSGTEAFF. The CDR3 nucleotides read TGTGCCAGCAGCTTAGACTCAGGCACTGAAGCTTTCTTT.

The rearrangement joins TRBV6-2 or TRBV6-3 to TRBJ2-2; 10 nucleotides align to TRBD2. The germline gives CDR1 MNHEY, CDR2 SVGEGT. V gave up 6 bases and J gave up 5 bases; unmatched junction bases: 6. CDR3 length: 15 residues. In nucleotides, the CDR3 is TGTGCCAGCAGCAAAGCGGGGGGGCCAACCGGGGAGCTGTTTTTT. This codes for CASSKAGGPTGELFF.

This chain joins TRBV9 and TRBJ2-1, with TRBD2 as a possible D gene (5 bases). Germline V gene sequence: CDR1 SGDLS, CDR2 YYNGEE. V lost 2 bases and J lost 5, with 5 bases in between. This CDR3 spans 12 amino acids. Written as DNA, the CDR3 is TGTGCCAGCAGCGTCGGGGACAATGAGCAGTTCTTC. Translated: CASSVGDNEQFF.

The gene calls are TRBV9 and TRBJ2-7; D possibly corresponds to TRBD1 (6 bases). The length of the CDR3 is 14 residues. V gave up 4 bases and J gave up 3 bases, with 14 bases separating them. Germline values: CDR1 SGDLS, CDR2 YYNGEE. CDR3 amino acids: CASSPGTPIYEQYF. The CDR3 DNA reads as TGTGCCAGCAGCCCCGGGACACCGATCTACGAGCAGTACTTC. Together with reference TRBV9 and TRBJ2-7, the CDR3 gives the full variable domain: DSGVTQTPKHLITATGQRVTLRCSPRSGDLSVYWYQQSLDQGLQFLIQYYNGEERAKGNILERFSAQQFPDLHSELNLSSLELGDSALYFCASSPGTPIYEQYFGPGTRLTVT.

The chain carries TRBV5-1 and TRBJ1-1, with a possible D match to TRBD1 (6 bases). Trimming took off 3 bases at V and 3 bases at J, with 15 bases between the two ends. The CDR3 loop spans 15 amino acids. The germline gives CDR1 SGHRS, CDR2 YFSETQ. CDR3 residues: CASSWGLTFDTEAFF. The CDR3 region has the DNA TGCGCCAGCAGCTGGGGGCTGACATTCGACACTGAAGCTTTCTTT.

V and J are TRBV2 and TRBJ2-2; D perhaps matches TRBD1 (5 bases). The V end was cut by 6 bases, the J end by 1 base, with 9 bases between. Germline CDR1 SNHLY, CDR2 FYNNEI. There are 14 residues in the CDR3. The CDR3 region has the DNA TGTGCCAGCAGGGGGCCCCTGAACACCGGGGAGCTGTTTTTT. Amino acid sequence: CASRGPLNTGELFF.